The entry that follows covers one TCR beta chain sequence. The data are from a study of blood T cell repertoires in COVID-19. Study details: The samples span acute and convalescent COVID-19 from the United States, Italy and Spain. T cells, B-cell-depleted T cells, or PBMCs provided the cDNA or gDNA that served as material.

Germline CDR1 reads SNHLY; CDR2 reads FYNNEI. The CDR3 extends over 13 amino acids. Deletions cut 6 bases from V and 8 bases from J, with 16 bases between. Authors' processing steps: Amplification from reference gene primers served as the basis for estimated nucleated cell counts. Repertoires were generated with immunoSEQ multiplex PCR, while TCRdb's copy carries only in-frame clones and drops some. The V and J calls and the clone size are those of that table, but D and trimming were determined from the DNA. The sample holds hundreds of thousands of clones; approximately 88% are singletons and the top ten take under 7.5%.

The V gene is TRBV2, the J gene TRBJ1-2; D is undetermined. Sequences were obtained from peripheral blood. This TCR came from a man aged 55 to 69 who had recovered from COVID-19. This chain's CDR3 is CASRESFFEGYTF. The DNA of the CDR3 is TGTGCCAGCAGGGAGAGTTTTTTTGAGGGCTACACCTTC.